Below are 20 T cell receptor beta chains sequenced from a single sample in a study of blood T cell repertoires in COVID-19. Measured with immunoSEQ multiplex PCR; TCRdb has only the in-frame clones, and not every one. The repertoire has about 260,000 clones, about four fifths of them found once; the top ten carry 8% to 10%. The specimen was peripheral blood. These receptors came from a woman in her forties or fifties who had recovered from COVID-19.

The chain couples TRBV27 to TRBJ2-7; a possible D gene is TRBD2 (5 bases). Trimming took 0 bases from V and 7 from J, leaving 13 bases between them. The CDR3 totals 14 residues. Per the germline V gene, CDR1 is MNHEY and CDR2 is SMNVEV (reference sequence). The CDR3 DNA reads TGTGCCAGCAGTTTATCCTACCCCAGAGGGGAGCAGTACTTC. It is translated as CASSLSYPRGEQYF.

The rearrangement links TRBV2 to TRBJ2-1; 9 bases match TRBD2. Germline V gives CDR1 SNHLY, CDR2 FYNNEI. CDR3 length: 16 amino acids. V lost 5 bases and J lost 8; bases outside the gene matches: 13. CDR3 residues: CASSSYSGSPGDEQFF. The CDR3 DNA reads TGTGCCAGCAGTTCCTATAGCGGGAGCCCTGGAGATGAGCAGTTCTTC.

Only a few counts were recorded for this clone. The chain employs TRBV7-2 and TRBJ2-1, with 8 bases aligning to TRBD2. CDR1 is SGHTA and CDR2 is FQGNSA in the germline V gene. The V gene end was trimmed by 5 bases and the J gene end by 6 bases; junction bases not matched to a gene: 6. This CDR3 is built from 14 residues. The CDR3 loop is CASSQRTSFNEQFF. CDR3 in DNA: TGTGCCAGCAGCCAAAGGACTAGCTTCAATGAGCAGTTCTTC.

CDR3 amino acids: CASRPGQGGNQPQHF. CDR3 sequence (DNA): TGTGCCAGCAGGCCGGGACAGGGTGGCAATCAGCCCCAGCATTTT. This chain joins TRBV27 and TRBJ1-5; 9 positions agree with TRBD1. CDR3 size: 15 residues. CDR1 is MNHEY and CDR2 is SMNVEV in the germline V gene (reference sequence). V lost 6 bases to trimming and J lost 2 bases; unmatched junction nucleotides: 5.

The J gene is TRBJ1-5, the V gene TRBV27; D is undetermined. V lost 1 base to trimming and J lost 0 bases, with 13 bases between them. Looked up from germline, CDR1 is MNHEY and CDR2 is SMNVEV (reference sequence). The CDR3 totals 17 residues. The CDR3 DNA is TGTGCCAGCAGTTTATTTTCCCGCGTAAGTAGCAATCAGCCCCAGCATTTT. The encoded protein is CASSLFSRVSSNQPQHF.

CDR3 region: CAWSVSAGLAFTYEQYF. The CDR3, as DNA: TGTGCCTGGAGTGTATCGGCCGGCCTAGCTTTCACCTACGAGCAGTACTTC. The genes are TRBV30 and TRBJ2-7, with TRBD2 as a possible D gene (5 bases). The CDR3 has 17 amino acids. Germline CDR1 GTSNPN, CDR2 SVGIG (reference sequence). V lost 0 bases and J lost 2, with 20 bases in between.

The rearrangement joins TRBV4-1 to TRBJ2-3; 7 nucleotides match TRBD1. J was trimmed by 2 bases and V by 3 bases; bases with no gene match: 5. This CDR3 is built from 15 residues. Germline V lookup: CDR1 MGHRA, CDR2 YSYEKL. CDR3 in DNA: TGCGCCAGCAGCCAGCAAACAGGGGTCACAGATACGCAGTATTTT. It translates to CASSQQTGVTDTQYF.

The chain recombines TRBV4-2 with TRBJ2-2; 8 nucleotides match TRBD2. The CDR3 covers 15 residues. Per germline, CDR1 LGHNA and CDR2 YNFKEQ. Trimming cost V 1 base and J 6 bases; bases outside gene matches: 4. CDR3 DNA sequence: TGTGCCAGCAGCCAAGGAGCGGGGGCCCCCGGGGAGCTGTTTTTT. Protein: CASSQGAGAPGELFF.

For the CDR3, the DNA is TGCGCCAGCAGCAGCATCTCGGGGGGCGTAGAGACCCAGTACTTC. As protein: CASSSISGGVETQYF. The rearrangement uses TRBV5-1 and TRBJ2-5; weak D call: TRBD2 (7 bases). The CDR3 sequence is 15 residues long. The V end was cut by 4 bases, the J end by 4 bases, with 17 bases between. Germline V CDR1 and CDR2: SGHRS, YFSETQ.

The chain carries TRBV19 and TRBJ2-3, with TRBD2 as a possible D gene (6 bases). Germline lookup yields CDR1 LNHDA and CDR2 SQIVND (reference sequence). Trimming removed 6 bases from V and 5 bases from J, with 9 bases in between. This CDR3 spans 12 amino acids. The CDR3 sequence is CASSGSGDTQYF. CDR3 nucleotides: TGTGCCAGTAGCGGGAGCGGAGATACGCAGTATTTT. Variable domain in full (rest from reference TRBV19 and TRBJ2-3): DGGITQSPKYLFRKEGQNVTLSCEQNLNHDAMYWYRQDPGQGLRLIYYSQIVNDFQKGDIAEGYSVSREKKESFPLTVTSAQKNPTAFYLCASSGSGDTQYFGPGTRLTVL.

Written as DNA, the CDR3 is TGTGCCAGCAGTCCAACGACAGGGCCCGTCTATGGCTACACCTTC. Residues: CASSPTTGPVYGYTF. This chain connects TRBV6-5 to TRBJ1-2, with TRBD1 identical over 7 bases. This CDR3 spans 15 amino acids. V dropped 5 bases and J dropped 4; count of bases not matched to a gene: 10. The germline gives CDR1 MNHEY, CDR2 SVGAGI.

CDR3 sequence reads: CASSHGSLYNSPLHF. CDR3 nucleotides: TGTGCCAGCAGTCATGGTAGCCTCTATAATTCACCCCTCCACTTT. The genes are TRBV25-1 and TRBJ1-6; D is unresolved. Per the germline V gene, CDR1 is MGHDK and CDR2 is SYGVNS. Trimming took off 5 bases at V and 3 bases at J, with 11 bases between the two ends. This CDR3 contains 15 residues.

This clone was detected only once. The chain has TRBV19 and TRBJ1-1; tentative D call: TRBD1 (6 bases). Trimming took 10 bases from V and 0 from J, leaving 12 bases between them. CDR3 length: 13 amino acids. The germline CDR1 and CDR2 sequences are LNHDA and SQIVND (reference sequence). This chain's CDR3 is CATRWTVNTEAFF. In DNA, the CDR3 is TGTGCCACCAGATGGACAGTGAACACTGAAGCTTTCTTT.

The chain joins TRBV19 to TRBJ2-5; the D gene is possibly TRBD1 (6 bases). Trimming took 5 bases from V and 5 from J, leaving 12 bases between them. The germline V gene has CDR1 LNHDA and CDR2 SQIVND (reference sequence). The CDR3 is 13 amino acids. The CDR3 DNA is TGTGCCAGTAGTCCGCAGGGGCGGGAGACCCAGTACTTC. Translation: CASSPQGRETQYF.

There are a few counts of this clone. The rearrangement links TRBV4-3 to TRBJ2-2, with 7 bases that match TRBD2. CDR1 is LGHNA, CDR2 YSLEER, per germline. J gave up 3 bases and V 4 bases, and 2 bases lay outside the gene matches. The CDR3 is 14 amino acids. CDR3 residues: CASSPGLDTGELFF. The DNA for the CDR3 is TGCGCCAGCAGCCCTGGACTAGACACCGGGGAGCTGTTTTTT.

This rearrangement joins TRBV6-7 to TRBJ1-5; D uncertain. TRBV6-7 is flagged as an ORF with uncertain function. The germline V and J ends were trimmed by 2 bases and 7 bases, with 21 bases remaining between them. The CDR3 contains 17 residues. The DNA for the CDR3 is TGTGCCAGCAGTTACCCTCGGCGTGTAGGGAGAGGACAGCCCCAGCATTTT. Translation gives CASSYPRRVGRGQPQHF.

The J gene is TRBJ2-2, the V gene TRBV19; 7 bases match TRBD2. The CDR3 covers 15 residues. Germline V gene data show CDR1 as LNHDA and CDR2 as SQIVND (reference sequence). V lost 7 bases, J lost 0 bases, and 5 bases stayed unmatched. As DNA, the CDR3 is TGTGCCAGTACCATGGGAGGGGCGAACACCGGGGAGCTGTTTTTT. Translation gives CASTMGGANTGELFF.

This rearrangement joins TRBV28 to TRBJ1-3; D unresolved. V lost 7 bases and J lost 0, with 13 bases in between. This CDR3 spans 15 amino acids. Germline CDR1 and CDR2: MDHEN and SYDVKM. Here the CDR3 DNA reads TGTGCCAGCACCCGAGACGGGTACTCTGGAAACACCATATATTTT. Translated, it gives CASTRDGYSGNTIYF.

This clone has only one observation. The CDR3 reads CASSVISGGAYNEQFF. The CDR3 region has the DNA TGTGCCAGCAGCGTTATTAGCGGGGGGGCTTACAATGAGCAGTTCTTC. V and J are TRBV7-2 and TRBJ2-1; 11 bases line up with TRBD2. The CDR3 consists of 16 residues. The germline V gene encodes CDR1 SGHTA and CDR2 FQGNSA. The trim removed 5 bases at V and 4 bases at J, leaving 7 bases unmatched.

Concerning this clone itself: At one of its ends the junction is not consistent with the germline gene, which may arise from a read error. V usage is TRBV18 and J usage is TRBJ2-7; 9 positions agree with TRBD1. Germline V lookup: CDR1 KGHSH, CDR2 LQKENI. The CDR3 is 12 amino acids. The CDR3, as DNA: TGTGCCAGCTCACCGGATTCTGGACAGGGGATCTTC. Its protein product is CASSPDSGQGIF.